These 4 T cell receptor beta chains came from one sample sequenced in a study of T-cell memory formation after mild COVID-19. TCRdb fed the 5' RACE reads into MiXCR, producing one record per CDR3 protein. Among roughly 16,000 distinct CDR3 sequences listed, approximately 23% were seen once. The sequenced sample consisted of PBMCs or a T cell subset sorted from them (not recorded which). The receptor source for this set is a man aged 18 to 29 who had mild COVID-19 (a few samples of this study predate the infection). Cell type and time point are not known.

This clonotype was seen a few times. In DNA form, the CDR3 reads TGTGCCAGCAGTTCCCAGCGGGGGGGCGGCTATGAGCAGTTCTTC. Protein product: CASSSQRGGGYEQFF. The rearrangement links TRBV2 to TRBJ2-1; 10 nucleotides align to TRBD2. Germline assignment: CDR1 SNHLY and CDR2 FYNNEI. The CDR3 sequence is 15 residues long. V dropped 5 bases and J dropped 8; count of bases not matched to a gene: 9.

This clonotype came up many times. This chain joins TRBV2 and TRBJ1-5; no clear D gene. Germline-derived CDR1 and CDR2 are SNHLY and FYNNEI. The CDR3 runs to 15 residues. V was shortened by 6 bases and J by 4 bases, with 16 bases between the two germline ends. CDR3: CASRWENFQNQPQHF. CDR3 bases: TGTGCCAGCAGATGGGAAAATTTTCAGAATCAGCCCCAGCATTTT.

This clonotype has at least ten counts. The rearrangement joins TRBV11-2 to TRBJ2-1, with D hard to call. This CDR3 is built from 15 residues. V was pared by 7 bases and J by 3 bases, with 16 bases between. CDR1 is SGHAT, CDR2 FQNNGV, per germline. CDR3 in DNA: TGTGCCAGCACCGACCCAGAAAGGAGCTACAATGAGCAGTTCTTC. Protein product: CASTDPERSYNEQFF.

This clonotype appeared many times. V is TRBV6-5 and J is TRBJ2-6; D might be TRBD1 or TRBD2, each matching 5 bases. The CDR3 has 14 residues. Trimming shortened V by 10 bases and J by 4 bases, and 14 bases separated the two germline ends. Germline V lookup: CDR1 MNHEY, CDR2 SVGAGI. The CDR3 sequence: CATERGWGANVLTF. The CDR3, as DNA: TGTGCCACCGAGAGGGGTTGGGGGGCCAACGTCCTGACTTTC.